One and the same sample provided the 29 T cell receptor beta chains below, sequenced in a study of T cells expressing NK-cell markers. TCRdb reprocessed the 5' RACE reads and reports one entry per CDR3 protein, with no DNA. This listing includes around 100,000 distinct CDR3 sequences. Sequenced material: blood T cells: a sorted CD56 or NKG2C T cell subset, CD4+ or CD8+ T cells, or bulk PBMC T cells (not recorded which). The receptor source for this set is a woman aged 18-69 years in good health.

The J gene is TRBJ2-2, the V gene TRBV29-1. CDR1 SQVTM and CDR2 ANQGSEA come from the germline V gene. CDR3 length: 12 amino acids. The CDR3 is CSVDPAPGELFF.

The genes are TRBV29-1 and TRBJ1-1; absent DNA, TCRdb's TRBD1 call cannot be checked. From germline, CDR1 is SQVTM and CDR2 ANQGSEA. This CDR3 comprises 11 residues. Here the CDR3 reads CSVAIQGEAFF.

The rearrangement joins TRBV6-4 to TRBJ1-1; the D gene TCRdb calls, TRBD1, cannot be checked with no DNA. The CDR3 totals 13 residues. CDR1 is MRHNA, CDR2 SNTAGT, per germline. The CDR3 sequence is CASSDSGTSRTFF.

The chain couples TRBV20-1 to TRBJ2-1; the D call of TRBD2 rests on TCRdb alone, since no DNA is present to check it. CDR3 size: 11 residues. Germline-derived CDR1 and CDR2 are DFQATT and SNEGSKA (reference sequence). This chain's CDR3 is CSARLVNEQFF.

The gene calls are TRBV20-1 and TRBJ2-5; TCRdb's D call of TRBD1 is untestable without DNA. The CDR3 is 15 amino acids. Germline CDR1 and CDR2: DFQATT and SNEGSKA (reference sequence). This CDR3 reads CSQTHGQGDAETQYF.

J is TRBJ2-7 and V is TRBV5-6; TCRdb reports TRBD1, a call that lacks DNA to check it against. Germline CDR1 and CDR2: SGHDT and YYEEEE. The CDR3 is 15 residues long. CDR3 protein: CASSFPEGGFYEQYF.

The chain couples TRBV15 to TRBJ2-2; no DNA is available, so the TRBD2 call from TCRdb remains unchecked. This CDR3 spans 19 amino acids. Germline V gene lookup returns CDR1 LNHNV and CDR2 YYDKDF (reference sequence). The CDR3 loop reads CATSRASPSGGRNTGELFF.

The V and J genes are TRBV24-1 and TRBJ2-1; TCRdb's assignment of TRBD2 cannot be checked, as there is no DNA. The germline V gene encodes CDR1 KGHDR and CDR2 SFDVKD. This CDR3 is built from 15 residues. The CDR3 loop reads CATSGSLAGNNEQFF.

The chain recombines TRBV6-2 or TRBV6-3 with TRBJ2-3; TCRdb's D call of TRBD1 is untestable without DNA. Germline CDR1 reads MNHEY; CDR2 reads SVGEGT. The CDR3 spans 14 residues. The CDR3: CASSKGHTTDTQYF.

The chain uses TRBV12-3 or TRBV12-4 and TRBJ1-2. This CDR3 region has 11 residues. The CDR3 reads CASSFARRYTF.

V usage is TRBV5-4 and J usage is TRBJ2-7; checking the TCRdb D call of TRBD1 is not possible without DNA. This CDR3 has 14 residues. The germline gives CDR1 SGHNT, CDR2 YYREEE (reference sequence). CDR3 in amino acids: CASSLGQGLDEQYF.

This chain joins TRBV29-1 and TRBJ1-5; the D call from TCRdb, TRBD1, cannot be confirmed without DNA. CDR1 is SQVTM and CDR2 is ANQGSEA in the germline V gene. The CDR3 length is 13 residues. The CDR3 loop is CSVEDGGNQPQHF.

The V call is TRBV19, the J call TRBJ1-1; TCRdb lists TRBD1, though no DNA is available to test this call. This CDR3 is built from 15 residues. Germline-derived CDR1 and CDR2 are LNHDA and SQIVND (reference sequence). The CDR3: CASSTEQGLRTEAFF.

The J gene is TRBJ2-2, the V gene TRBV7-9; TCRdb outputs TRBD2, but without DNA this stays unchecked. This CDR3 region has 16 residues. Per the germline V gene, CDR1 is SEHNR and CDR2 is FQNEAQ (reference sequence). The CDR3 sequence: CASSDGTSGIGGELFF.

This chain connects TRBV20-1 to TRBJ2-3; TCRdb selects TRBD2, and the lack of DNA leaves this call unchecked. CDR1 DFQATT and CDR2 SNEGSKA come from the germline V gene (reference sequence). The CDR3 consists of 14 residues. CDR3 loop: CSASEREVTDTQYF.

The CDR3 protein is CASSPLISYEQYF. The chain couples TRBV7-2 to TRBJ2-7. The CDR3 sequence is 13 residues long. From germline, CDR1 is SGHTA and CDR2 FQGNSA. The whole variable domain, remainder taken from reference TRBV7-2 and TRBJ2-7, is GAGVSQSPSNKVTEKGKDVELRCDPISGHTALYWYRQSLGQGLEFLIYFQGNSAPDKSGLPSDRFSAERTGGSVSTLTIQRTQQEDSAVYLCASSPLISYEQYFGPGTRLTVT.

This sequence joins TRBV11-1 and TRBJ2-7; TCRdb calls TRBD1, which cannot be checked without DNA. The CDR3 is made up of 13 amino acids. Germline values: CDR1 SGHAT, CDR2 FQDESV (reference sequence). The CDR3 sequence: CASSLVLVQGQYF.

The rearrangement links TRBV5-6 to TRBJ2-1; the TCRdb D gene call, TRBD2, has no DNA to confirm it. Germline V gene data show CDR1 as SGHDT and CDR2 as YYEEEE. The CDR3 totals 14 residues. The CDR3 region is CASSGRLAADEQFF.

This chain links TRBV9 with TRBJ2-2; TCRdb's D call, TRBD2, is unchecked because there is no DNA. Germline V gene lookup returns CDR1 SGDLS and CDR2 YYNGEE. The length of the CDR3 is 15 residues. The chain's CDR3 is CASSAGLAGTGELFF.

This chain links TRBV12-3 or TRBV12-4 with TRBJ1-2; there is no DNA to check the TCRdb D call of TRBD1. This CDR3 region has 13 residues. The CDR3 loop reads CASSSPGNYGYTF.

V and J are TRBV11-2 and TRBJ1-1; lacking DNA, the TRBD1 call made by TCRdb goes unchecked. This CDR3 comprises 14 residues. CDR1 is SGHAT, CDR2 FQNNGV, per germline. CDR3 region: CASSLNLGGTEAFF.

The chain has TRBV7-2 and TRBJ2-3; the TRBD1 assignment by TCRdb is unverifiable without DNA. The CDR3 has 17 residues. CDR1 is SGHTA and CDR2 is FQGNSA in the germline V gene. CDR3 loop: CASSLIASGPSGDTQYF.

The gene calls are TRBV9 and TRBJ1-3; TCRdb picks TRBD1, but there is no DNA to check that call. The CDR3 consists of 15 residues. Germline CDR1 and CDR2: SGDLS and YYNGEE. The CDR3 loop reads CASSLGPLPGNTIYF.

CDR3 sequence reads: CASSQDRDILNLGETQYF. The V call is TRBV4-3, the J call TRBJ2-5; TCRdb outputs TRBD1, but without DNA this stays unchecked. This CDR3 contains 18 residues. Per the germline V gene, CDR1 is LGHNA and CDR2 is YSLEER.

V is TRBV4-1 and J is TRBJ2-2. The CDR3 has 14 amino acids. Looked up from germline, CDR1 is MGHRA and CDR2 is YSYEKL. CDR3 region: CASSQGQNTGELFF.

J is TRBJ2-3 and V is TRBV20-1. The CDR3 length is 11 residues. Looked up from germline, CDR1 is DFQATT and CDR2 is SNEGSKA (reference sequence). The chain's CDR3 is CSAKMVDTQYF.

The chain employs TRBV5-6 and TRBJ1-2; TCRdb reports TRBD1, a call that lacks DNA to check it against. The CDR3 runs 14 residues. Germline loops: CDR1 SGHDT, CDR2 YYEEEE. The CDR3 reads CASSHPTGNYGYTF.

The CDR3 region is CASSTDTEFTDTQYF. V and J are TRBV25-1 and TRBJ2-3; TCRdb's D call of TRBD1 is untestable without DNA. Germline V lookup: CDR1 MGHDK, CDR2 SYGVNS. This CDR3 contains 15 residues.

CDR3 residues: CASSPPGLTGELFF. The chain recombines TRBV4-1 with TRBJ2-2; without DNA, the TCRdb call of TRBD2 cannot be checked. The CDR3 sequence is 14 residues long. From germline, CDR1 is MGHRA and CDR2 YSYEKL.